These 21 T cell receptor beta chains originate from one sample sequenced in a study of blood T cell repertoires in COVID-19. Method: immunoSEQ multiplex PCR; TCRdb's copy keeps in-frame clones and lacks some. The sample lists hundreds of thousands of clones; almost 85% were seen once. The specimen was peripheral blood. The receptors here all came from a man over 45 with active or convalescent COVID-19.

The CDR3 region is CVGGPNSSEQYF. DNA of the CDR3: TGTGTCGGAGGACCTAATTCAAGCGAGCAGTACTTC. The gene calls are TRBV2 and TRBJ2-7, with D possibly matching TRBD2 (5 bases). Germline assignment: CDR1 SNHLY and CDR2 FYNNEI. This CDR3 spans 12 amino acids. The entire variable domain, with the rest obtained from reference TRBV2 and TRBJ2-7, is as follows: EPEVTQTPSHQVTQMGQEVILRCVPISNHLYFYWYRQILGQKVEFLVSFYNNEISEKSEIFDDQFSVERPDGSNFTLKIRSTKLEDSAMYFCVGGPNSSEQYFGPGTRLTVT.

Notes on this clone: A read error may be the cause here, since a much bigger clone is one base away. Other DNA sequences from this sample encode an identical CDR3 as well. The V call is TRBV7-8, the J call TRBJ2-6; maybe TRBD1 (5 bases). The germline gives CDR1 SGHVS, CDR2 FQNEAQ. V was cut by 6 bases and J by 2 bases, with 17 bases left in between. This CDR3 has 17 residues. The CDR3 loop is CASSTGQGNPGANVLTF. Here the CDR3 DNA reads TGTGCCAGCAGTACCGGACAAGGTAACCCTGGGGCCAACGTCCTGACTTTC.

V and J are TRBV4-3 and TRBJ1-1; TRBD1 agrees at 7 bases. This CDR3 region has 14 residues. Germline V gene data show CDR1 as LGHNA and CDR2 as YSLEER. V was pared by 4 bases and J by 6 bases, with 8 bases of the junction left unmatched. CDR3 sequence reads: CASSRDRVGAEAFF. The CDR3 DNA follows: TGCGCCAGCAGCCGTGACAGGGTTGGAGCTGAAGCTTTCTTT.

About this clone itself: One end of the junction is discordant with germline, which a read error may explain. The chain has TRBV6-1 and TRBJ2-7; 11 nucleotides line up with TRBD2. This CDR3 is built from 15 residues. CDR1 is MNHNS and CDR2 is SASEGT in the germline V gene. The CDR3 DNA follows: TGTGCCAGCAGTGAACGGGGGAGACTAGCGGGAACTTCAGAGTTC. Translating gives CASSERGRLAGTSEF.

V gene TRBV6-5 combines with J gene TRBJ1-1; 7 bases agree with TRBD1. From germline, CDR1 is MNHEY and CDR2 SVGAGI. The trim removed 6 bases at V and 4 bases at J, leaving 5 bases unmatched. This CDR3 has 13 residues. Here the CDR3 DNA reads TGTGCCAGCAGCCGGGACAGAGCCACTGAAGCTTTCTTT. This encodes CASSRDRATEAFF.

This chain connects TRBV5-1 to TRBJ2-1; D gene ambiguous. Germline assignment: CDR1 SGHRS and CDR2 YFSETQ. Trimming removed 2 bases at V and 0 bases at J, with 9 bases between. The CDR3 loop spans 15 amino acids. The CDR3 region is CASSFRRSSYNEQFF. The CDR3 bases are TGCGCCAGCAGCTTCCGGCGGAGCTCCTACAATGAGCAGTTCTTC.

This clone appeared once. The chain links TRBV19 to TRBJ2-1; D is possibly TRBD2 (6 bases). V gave up 2 bases and J gave up 7 bases, with 15 bases separating them. The CDR3 covers 15 residues. Per the germline V gene, CDR1 is LNHDA and CDR2 is SQIVND (reference sequence). In DNA form, the CDR3 reads TGTGCCAGTAGTATAAATAGCGGAGTCGGGAATGAGCAGTTCTTC. Its protein is CASSINSGVGNEQFF.

The DNA for the CDR3 is TGTGCCACCTACCGGGACACTATGAACACTGAAGCTTTCTTT. Protein product: CATYRDTMNTEAFF. This chain uses TRBV6-5 with TRBJ1-1; D is possibly TRBD1 (6 bases). The CDR3 has 14 amino acids. V shed 10 bases and J shed 0 bases, with 15 bases lying between them. Germline CDR1 MNHEY, CDR2 SVGAGI.

The chain uses TRBV28 and TRBJ1-2; D unresolved. The CDR3 is 15 amino acids. CDR1 and CDR2 (germline): MDHEN, SYDVKM. V was trimmed by 2 bases and J by 4 bases, leaving 14 bases between them. The DNA for the CDR3 is TGTGCCAGCAGTTTAGCCCCCAGGCCAGCCTATGGCTACACCTTC. Encoded protein: CASSLAPRPAYGYTF.

The V and J genes are TRBV5-5 and TRBJ2-3; 8 positions agree with TRBD2. Trimming at V came to 4 bases and at J to 4 bases, leaving 5 bases not matched to a gene. Looked up from germline, CDR1 is SGHKS and CDR2 is YYEKEE (reference sequence). The CDR3 runs 14 residues. The CDR3 spells CASSSGGPADTQYF. The CDR3 nucleotides are TGTGCCAGCAGCAGCGGGGGCCCGGCAGATACGCAGTATTTT.

This clone was detected once. The rearrangement joins TRBV19 to TRBJ2-7, with 7 bases fitting TRBD1. Trimming cost V 6 bases and J 4 bases; bases outside gene matches: 6. CDR3 size: 13 residues. Per the germline V gene, CDR1 is LNHDA and CDR2 is SQIVND (reference sequence). The CDR3 bases are TGTGCCAGTAGCCGGGACAGACTTTACGAGCAGTACTTC. It is translated as CASSRDRLYEQYF.

This chain uses TRBV5-1 with TRBJ2-7; TRBD1 agrees at 9 bases. Per the germline V gene, CDR1 is SGHRS and CDR2 is YFSETQ. With 3 bases clipped from V and 4 bases from J, the junction kept 8 bases outside the gene matches. CDR3 length: 15 residues. The CDR3 sequence is CASSSGTGIGYEQYF. CDR3 in DNA: TGCGCCAGCAGCTCAGGGACAGGGATAGGATACGAGCAGTACTTC. Filled out from reference TRBV5-1 and TRBJ2-7, the complete variable domain reads KAGVTQTPRYLIKTRGQQVTLSCSPISGHRSVSWYQQTPGQGLQFLFEYFSETQRNKGNFPGRFSGRQFSNSRSEMNVSTLELGDSALYLCASSSGTGIGYEQYFGPGTRLTVT.

This chain uses TRBV7-2 with TRBJ2-5; D call uncertain. The CDR3 spans 14 residues. Germline CDR1 reads SGHTA; CDR2 reads FQGNSA. V was trimmed by 5 bases and J by 5 bases, leaving 15 bases between them. CDR3 region: CASSPTWARETQYF. CDR3 DNA: TGTGCCAGCAGCCCAACGTGGGCCAGGGAGACCCAGTACTTC.

This chain uses TRBV30 with TRBJ2-5; D gene uncertain. V shed 2 bases and J shed 1 base, with 8 bases lying between them. Germline V gene data show CDR1 as GTSNPN and CDR2 as SVGIG (reference sequence). The CDR3 length is 13 residues. Written as DNA, the CDR3 is TGTGCCTGGAGTCTAGTGCGCCAAGAGACCCAGTACTTC. Protein sequence: CAWSLVRQETQYF.

The CDR3 DNA reads as TGCGCCAGCAGCTTGGTTCCCGCTAGCGGGAGCGACGAGCAGTACTTC. Encoded protein: CASSLVPASGSDEQYF. The chain combines TRBV5-1 with TRBJ2-7; TRBD2 matches at 10 bases. The CDR3 covers 16 residues. CDR1 SGHRS and CDR2 YFSETQ come from the germline V gene. After removal of 0 bases from V and 5 bases from J, the junction contained 8 bases not matched to a gene.

The V call is TRBV19, the J call TRBJ1-5; D is perhaps TRBD1 (5 bases). Germline V CDR1 and CDR2: LNHDA, SQIVND (reference sequence). This CDR3 is built from 16 residues. V lost 7 bases and J lost 4, with 20 bases in between. CDR3 coding DNA: TGTGCCAGTATTCCCAAAGCAGACAGTTTAAATCAGCCCCAGCATTTT. The encoded protein is CASIPKADSLNQPQHF.

This clone was found once. The chain carries TRBV2 and TRBJ1-2; tentatively, D is TRBD1 (5 bases). Per germline, CDR1 SNHLY and CDR2 FYNNEI. There are 18 residues in the CDR3. V gave up 2 bases and J gave up 3 bases, with 22 bases separating them. This CDR3 reads CASSEWDAGRAFYYGYTF. CDR3 bases: TGTGCCAGCAGTGAATGGGACGCAGGGAGGGCCTTTTACTATGGCTACACCTTC.

The V gene is TRBV5-1, the J gene TRBJ1-5; no definite D call. V was shortened by 0 bases and J by 13 bases, with 17 bases between the two germline ends. Looked up from germline, CDR1 is SGHRS and CDR2 is YFSETQ. This CDR3 has 14 residues. The CDR3 is CASSLGMETSLQHF. In nucleotides, the CDR3 is TGCGCCAGCAGCTTGGGAATGGAGACGAGTCTTCAGCATTTT.

This clone turned up a few times. The chain uses TRBV2 and TRBJ1-2; the D is unclear. CDR3 length: 15 amino acids. V gave up 3 bases and J gave up 6 bases, with 17 bases separating them. Germline assignment: CDR1 SNHLY and CDR2 FYNNEI. DNA for the CDR3: TGTGCCAGCAGTGACCGGCGGGGAGGGAGTGATGGCTACACCTTC. Translated: CASSDRRGGSDGYTF. The variable domain in full, completed from reference TRBV2 and TRBJ1-2, reads EPEVTQTPSHQVTQMGQEVILRCVPISNHLYFYWYRQILGQKVEFLVSFYNNEISEKSEIFDDQFSVERPDGSNFTLKIRSTKLEDSAMYFCASSDRRGGSDGYTFGSGTRLTVV.

This chain links TRBV6-2 or TRBV6-3 with TRBJ2-3; 12 bases are shared with TRBD1. The length of the CDR3 is 16 residues. The ends lost 5 bases at V and 3 bases at J; junction bases unmatched: 6. The germline V gene encodes CDR1 MNHEY and CDR2 SVGEGT. The CDR3 bases are TGTGCCAGCAGTCTATCGGGACAGGGGGCTACAGATACGCAGTATTTT. This encodes CASSLSGQGATDTQYF.

J is TRBJ1-2 and V is TRBV4-3, with 8 bases fitting TRBD1. Germline CDR1 is LGHNA and CDR2 is YSLEER. This CDR3 is 14 amino acids long. The V segment lost 4 bases and the J segment 6 bases; nucleotides outside the gene matches: 7. CDR3 loop: CASSLAVQGDGYTF. The DNA for the CDR3 is TGCGCCAGCAGCCTCGCGGTACAGGGGGATGGCTACACCTTC.